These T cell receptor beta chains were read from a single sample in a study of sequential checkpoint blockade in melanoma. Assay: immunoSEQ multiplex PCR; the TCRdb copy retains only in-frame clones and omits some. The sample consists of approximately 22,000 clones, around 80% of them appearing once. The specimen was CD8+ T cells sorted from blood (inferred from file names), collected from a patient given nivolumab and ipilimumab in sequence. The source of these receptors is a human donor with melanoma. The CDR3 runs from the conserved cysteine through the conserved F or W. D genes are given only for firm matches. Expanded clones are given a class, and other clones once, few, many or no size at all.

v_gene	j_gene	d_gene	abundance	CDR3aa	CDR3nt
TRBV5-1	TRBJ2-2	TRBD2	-	CASSSGTSGNTGELFF	TGCGCCAGCAGCTCAGGGACTAGCGGAAACACCGGGGAGCTGTTTTTT
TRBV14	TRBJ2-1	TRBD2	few	CASSSVAGFYNEQFF	TGTGCCAGCAGTTCCGTAGCGGGATTCTACAATGAGCAGTTCTTC
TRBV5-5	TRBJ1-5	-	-	CASSLEGPPPKNQPQHF	TGTGCCAGCAGCTTGGAGGGGCCCCCCCCAAAGAATCAGCCCCAGCATTTT
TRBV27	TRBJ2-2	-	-	CASRSGLDTGELFF	TGTGCCAGCAGGTCAGGCCTGGACACCGGGGAGCTGTTTTTT
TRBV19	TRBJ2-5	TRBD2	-	CASSTGTSGTPETQYF	TGTGCCAGTAGTACAGGGACTAGCGGGACTCCAGAGACCCAGTACTTC
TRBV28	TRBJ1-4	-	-	CASSPSRRRLNEKLFF	TGTGCCAGCAGTCCTTCCCGTCGCAGACTAAATGAAAAACTGTTTTTT
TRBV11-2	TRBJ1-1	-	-	CASSLVGGGTLKAFF	TGTGCCAGCAGCTTAGTTGGAGGAGGAACTCTGAAAGCTTTCTTT
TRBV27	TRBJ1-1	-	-	CASSLRHQNTEAFF	TGTGCCAGCAGTTTAAGACATCAAAACACTGAAGCTTTCTTT
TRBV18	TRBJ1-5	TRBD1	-	CASSPFSTGEFGNQPQHF	TGTGCCAGCTCACCCTTTTCGACAGGGGAGTTTGGCAATCAGCCCCAGCATTTT
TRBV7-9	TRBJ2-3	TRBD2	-	CASSSGLALVGDTQYF	TGTGCCAGCAGCTCGGGACTAGCCTTAGTTGGCGATACGCAGTATTTT
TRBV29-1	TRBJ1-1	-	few	CSAREWNTEAFF	TGCAGCGCCAGGGAATGGAACACTGAAGCTTTCTTT
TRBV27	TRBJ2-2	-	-	CASSLSPGITGELFF	TGTGCCAGCAGTTTAAGTCCGGGAATAACCGGGGAGCTGTTTTTT
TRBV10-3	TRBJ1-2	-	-	CAIRGHHENYGYTF	TGTGCCATCAGGGGACACCATGAAAACTATGGCTACACCTTC
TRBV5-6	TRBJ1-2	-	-	CASSLGGHNYGYTF	TGTGCCAGCAGCTTGGGGGGGCACAACTATGGCTACACCTTC
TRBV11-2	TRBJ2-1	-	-	CASSLYELAVNEQFF	TGTGCCAGCAGCCTATACGAACTAGCTGTGAATGAGCAGTTCTTC
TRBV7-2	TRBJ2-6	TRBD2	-	CASSLVGSSGFSGANVLTF	TGTGCCAGCAGCTTAGTGGGGTCTAGCGGGTTCTCTGGGGCCAACGTCCTGACTTTC
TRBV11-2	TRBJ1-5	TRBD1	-	CASSQDRYNQPQHF	TGTGCCAGCAGCCAGGACAGGTACAATCAGCCCCAGCATTTT
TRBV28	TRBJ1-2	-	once	CASTRTGQYGYTF	TGTGCCAGCACTAGGACTGGGCAATATGGCTACACCTTC
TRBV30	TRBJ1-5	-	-	CAWSPGLHSNQPQHF	TGTGCCTGGAGTCCCGGGTTACATAGCAATCAGCCCCAGCATTTT
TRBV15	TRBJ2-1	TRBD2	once	CATSIVFPGGDNEQFF	TGTGCCACCAGCATCGTCTTCCCGGGAGGGGACAATGAGCAGTTCTTC
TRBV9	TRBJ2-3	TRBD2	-	CASSATSGRSTDTQYF	TGTGCCAGCAGCGCGACTAGCGGTCGTAGCACAGATACGCAGTATTTT
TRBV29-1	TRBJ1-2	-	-	CSVSRGGYGYTF	TGCAGCGTCTCTAGGGGAGGCTATGGCTACACCTTC
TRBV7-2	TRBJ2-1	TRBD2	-	CASSLFASGRADEQFF	TGTGCCAGCAGCTTATTCGCTAGCGGGAGGGCCGATGAGCAGTTCTTC
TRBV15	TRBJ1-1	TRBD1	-	CATSRVFGTGMNTEAFF	TGTGCCACCAGCAGAGTTTTCGGGACAGGGATGAACACTGAAGCTTTCTTT
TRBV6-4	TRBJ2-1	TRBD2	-	CARTVDLRLALPNEQFF	TGTGCCAGAACAGTGGATCTACGACTAGCCCTACCCAATGAGCAGTTCTTC
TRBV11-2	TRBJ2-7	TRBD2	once	CASSPGLGSYEQYF	TGTGCCAGCAGCCCTGGACTAGGGTCCTACGAGCAGTACTTC
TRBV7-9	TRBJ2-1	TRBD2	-	CASSFLGRALRLGDEQFF	TGTGCCAGCAGTTTTCTCGGGAGGGCCTTGAGGTTGGGGGATGAGCAGTTCTTC
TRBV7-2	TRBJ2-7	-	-	CASSLVSSYEQYF	TGTGCCAGCAGCTTAGTGAGCTCCTACGAGCAGTACTTC
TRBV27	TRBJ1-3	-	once	CASSSISAGFSGNTIYF	TGTGCCAGCAGTTCCATCTCGGCAGGATTCTCTGGAAACACCATATATTTT
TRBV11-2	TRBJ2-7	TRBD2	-	CASSLALLVSGVVEQYF	TGTGCCAGCAGCTTAGCTCTGCTGGTTAGCGGGGTTGTGGAGCAGTACTTC
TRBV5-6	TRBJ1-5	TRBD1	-	CASSSTGNQPQHF	TGTGCCAGCAGCTCGACAGGGAATCAGCCCCAGCATTTT
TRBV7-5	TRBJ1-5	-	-	CARSSRDSRQPQHF	TGTGCCAGAAGCTCCCGGGACTCTAGACAGCCCCAGCATTTT
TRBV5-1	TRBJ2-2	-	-	CASSDPGGTGRGTGELFF	TGCGCCAGCAGCGACCCCGGGGGTACCGGGAGAGGTACCGGGGAGCTGTTTTTT
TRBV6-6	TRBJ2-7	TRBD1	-	CASSYSTGFEQYF	TGTGCCAGCAGTTACTCGACAGGGTTCGAGCAGTACTTC
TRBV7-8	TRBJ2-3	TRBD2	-	CASSFKAGRSTDTQYF	TGTGCCAGCAGCTTTAAAGCGGGGAGGAGCACAGATACGCAGTATTTT
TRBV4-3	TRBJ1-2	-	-	CASSQDLGTGYTF	TGCGCCAGCAGCCAAGATCTAGGTACTGGCTACACCTTC
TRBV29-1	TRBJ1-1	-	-	CSAARTTGSAEAFF	TGCAGCGCCGCGAGAACCACAGGAAGTGCTGAAGCTTTCTTT
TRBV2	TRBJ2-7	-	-	CASSMTAYEQYF	TGTGCCAGCAGTATGACTGCGTACGAGCAGTACTTC
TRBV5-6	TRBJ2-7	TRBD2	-	CASTSRTGGYEQYF	TGTGCCAGCACCAGCAGGACGGGAGGGTACGAGCAGTACTTC
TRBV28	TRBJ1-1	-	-	CASSLEVGPEAFF	TGTGCCAGCAGTCTGGAAGTGGGCCCTGAAGCTTTCTTT
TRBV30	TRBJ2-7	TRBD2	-	CAWSPRGLAGGDAYF	TGTGCCTGGTCCCCTAGGGGGCTAGCGGGAGGGGACGCGTACTTC
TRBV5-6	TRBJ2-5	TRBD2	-	CASSHRVAGLETQYF	TGTGCCAGCAGCCATCGTGTAGCGGGGTTAGAGACCCAGTACTTC
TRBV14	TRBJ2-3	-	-	CASSRGGIGADTQYF	TGTGCCAGCAGCCGTGGCGGGATTGGGGCAGATACGCAGTATTTT
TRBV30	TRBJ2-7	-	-	CAGTGLGDEQYF	TGTGCCGGAACAGGGCTGGGGGACGAGCAGTACTTC
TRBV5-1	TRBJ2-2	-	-	CASSLGQGQNTGELFF	TGCGCCAGCAGCTTGGGGCAGGGACAAAACACCGGGGAGCTGTTTTTT
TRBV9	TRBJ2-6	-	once	CASSVVPGDGANVLTF	TGTGCCAGCAGCGTAGTCCCAGGGGATGGGGCCAACGTCCTGACTTTC
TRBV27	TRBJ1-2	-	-	CASSSSARGVNGYTF	TGTGCCAGCAGTTCCTCGGCCCGGGGGGTTAACGGCTACACCTTC
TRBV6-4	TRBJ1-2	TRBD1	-	CASSAGTGGFGYGYTF	TGTGCCAGCAGTGCAGGGACAGGGGGCTTTGGCTATGGCTACACCTTC
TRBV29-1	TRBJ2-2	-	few	CSVAGPLNTGELFF	TGCAGCGTTGCAGGTCCGCTGAACACCGGGGAGCTGTTTTTT
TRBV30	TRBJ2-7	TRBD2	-	CAWSGLAGAYEQYF	TGTGCCTGGAGTGGACTAGCCGGGGCCTACGAGCAGTACTTC
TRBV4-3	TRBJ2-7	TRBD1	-	CASSQSGQGLYEQYF	TGCGCCAGCAGCCAGTCGGGACAGGGCCTCTACGAGCAGTACTTC
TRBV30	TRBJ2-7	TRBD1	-	CAWARDRGMSEQYF	TGTGCCTGGGCCCGGGACAGGGGAATGAGCGAGCAGTACTTC
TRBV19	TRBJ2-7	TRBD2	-	CASGLAGRGEQYF	TGTGCCAGCGGACTAGCGGGCCGGGGGGAGCAGTACTTC
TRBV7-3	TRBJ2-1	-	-	CASSQGLADNNEQFF	TGTGCCAGCTCCCAGGGGCTAGCGGACAACAATGAGCAGTTCTTC
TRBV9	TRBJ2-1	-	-	CASSPGEARGSYNEQFF	TGTGCCAGCAGCCCGGGGGAGGCTCGAGGATCCTACAATGAGCAGTTCTTC
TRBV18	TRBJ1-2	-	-	CASSFDRNYGYTF	TGTGCCAGCTCATTTGACAGGAACTATGGCTACACCTTC
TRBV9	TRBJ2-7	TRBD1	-	CASNPRDRVYEQYF	TGTGCCAGCAATCCTCGGGACAGGGTCTACGAGCAGTACTTC